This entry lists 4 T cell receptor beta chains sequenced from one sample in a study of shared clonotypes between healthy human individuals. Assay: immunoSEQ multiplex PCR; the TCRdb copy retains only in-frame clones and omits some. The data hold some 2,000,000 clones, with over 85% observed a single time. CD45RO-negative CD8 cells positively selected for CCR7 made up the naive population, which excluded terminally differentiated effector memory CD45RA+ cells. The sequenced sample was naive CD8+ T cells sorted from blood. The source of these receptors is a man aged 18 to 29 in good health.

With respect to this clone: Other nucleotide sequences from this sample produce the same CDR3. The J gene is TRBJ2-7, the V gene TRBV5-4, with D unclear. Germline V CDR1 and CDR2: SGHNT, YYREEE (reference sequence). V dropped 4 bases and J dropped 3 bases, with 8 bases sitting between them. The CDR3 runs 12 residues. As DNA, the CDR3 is TGTGCCAGCAGCCTCGAGGACTACGAGCAGTACTTC. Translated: CASSLEDYEQYF.

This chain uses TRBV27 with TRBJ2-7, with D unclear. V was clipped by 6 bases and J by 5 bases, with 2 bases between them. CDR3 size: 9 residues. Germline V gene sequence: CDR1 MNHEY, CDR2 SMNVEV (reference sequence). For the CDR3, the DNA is TGTGCCAGCAGAAACGAGCAGTACTTC. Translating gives CASRNEQYF.

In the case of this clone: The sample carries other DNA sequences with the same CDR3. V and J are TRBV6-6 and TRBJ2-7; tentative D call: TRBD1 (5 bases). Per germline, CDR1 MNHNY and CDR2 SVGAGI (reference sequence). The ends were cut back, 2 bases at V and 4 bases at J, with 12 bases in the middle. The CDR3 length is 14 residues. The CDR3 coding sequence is TGTGCCAGCAGTTACGGGGCAGGACCTTACGAGCAGTACTTC. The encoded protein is CASSYGAGPYEQYF.

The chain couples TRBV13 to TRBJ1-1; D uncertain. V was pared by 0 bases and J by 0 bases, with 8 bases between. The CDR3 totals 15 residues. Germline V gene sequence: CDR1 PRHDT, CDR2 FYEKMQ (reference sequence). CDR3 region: CASSLGRHMNTEAFF. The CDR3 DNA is TGTGCCAGCAGCTTAGGGAGACACATGAACACTGAAGCTTTCTTT.